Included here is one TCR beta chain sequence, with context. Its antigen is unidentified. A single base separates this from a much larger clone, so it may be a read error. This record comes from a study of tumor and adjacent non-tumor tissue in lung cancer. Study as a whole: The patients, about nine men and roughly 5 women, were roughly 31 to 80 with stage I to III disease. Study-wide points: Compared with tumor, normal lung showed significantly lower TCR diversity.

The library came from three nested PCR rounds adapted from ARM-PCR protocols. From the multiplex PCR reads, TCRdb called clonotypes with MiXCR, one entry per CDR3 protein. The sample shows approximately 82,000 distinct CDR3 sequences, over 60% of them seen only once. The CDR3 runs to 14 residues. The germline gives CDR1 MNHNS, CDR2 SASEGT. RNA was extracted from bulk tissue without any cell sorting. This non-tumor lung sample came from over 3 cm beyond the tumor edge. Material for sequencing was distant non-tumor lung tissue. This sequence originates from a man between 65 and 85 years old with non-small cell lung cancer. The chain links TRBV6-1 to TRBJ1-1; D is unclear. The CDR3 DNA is TGTGCCAGCAGTTCCCCGACATTAAGCCATGAAACTTTCTTT. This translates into CASSSPTLSHETFF.